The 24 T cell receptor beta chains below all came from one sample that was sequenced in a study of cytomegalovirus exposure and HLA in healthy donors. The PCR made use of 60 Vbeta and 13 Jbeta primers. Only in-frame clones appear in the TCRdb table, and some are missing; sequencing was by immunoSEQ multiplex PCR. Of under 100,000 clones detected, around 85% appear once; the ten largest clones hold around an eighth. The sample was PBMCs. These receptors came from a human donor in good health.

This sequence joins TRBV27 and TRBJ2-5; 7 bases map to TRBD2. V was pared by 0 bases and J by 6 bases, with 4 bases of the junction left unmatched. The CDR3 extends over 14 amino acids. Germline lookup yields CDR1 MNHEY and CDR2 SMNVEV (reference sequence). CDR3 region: CASSLSLGGKTQYF. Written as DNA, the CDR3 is TGTGCCAGCAGTTTATCGCTGGGGGGGAAGACCCAGTACTTC.

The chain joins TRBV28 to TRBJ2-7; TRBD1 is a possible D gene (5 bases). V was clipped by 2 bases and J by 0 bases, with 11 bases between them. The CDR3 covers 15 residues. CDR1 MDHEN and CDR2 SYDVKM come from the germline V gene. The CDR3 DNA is TGTGCCAGCAGTTTAGCAGGGCTAAGCTCCTACGAGCAGTACTTC. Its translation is CASSLAGLSSYEQYF.

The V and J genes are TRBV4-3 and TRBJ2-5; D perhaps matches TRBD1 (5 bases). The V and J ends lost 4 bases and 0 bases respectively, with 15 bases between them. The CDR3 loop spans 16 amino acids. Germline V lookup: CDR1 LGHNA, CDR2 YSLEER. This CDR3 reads CASSPRVGRYQETQYF. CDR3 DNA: TGCGCCAGCAGCCCCAGGGTAGGGCGGTACCAAGAGACCCAGTACTTC.

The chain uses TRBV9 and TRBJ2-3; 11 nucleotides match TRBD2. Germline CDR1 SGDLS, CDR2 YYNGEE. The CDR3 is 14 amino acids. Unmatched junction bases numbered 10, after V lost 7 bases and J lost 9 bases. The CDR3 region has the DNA TGTGCCAGCTCAACCGGGACTAGCGGCGGCACGCAGTATTTT. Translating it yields CASSTGTSGGTQYF.

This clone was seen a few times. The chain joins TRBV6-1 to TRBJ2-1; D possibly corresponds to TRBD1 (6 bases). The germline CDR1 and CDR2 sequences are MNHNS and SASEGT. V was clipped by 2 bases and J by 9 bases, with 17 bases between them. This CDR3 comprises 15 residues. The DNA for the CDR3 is TGTGCCAGCAGTGAATTCCATAACAGGGTTATTGAGCAGTTCTTC. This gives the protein CASSEFHNRVIEQFF.

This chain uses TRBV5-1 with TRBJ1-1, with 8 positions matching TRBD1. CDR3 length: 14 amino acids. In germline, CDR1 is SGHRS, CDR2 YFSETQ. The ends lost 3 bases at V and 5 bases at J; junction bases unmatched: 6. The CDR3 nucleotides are TGCGCCAGCAGCTGGCGTCAGGGGGCGACTGAAGCTTTCTTT. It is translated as CASSWRQGATEAFF. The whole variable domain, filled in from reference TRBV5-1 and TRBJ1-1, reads KAGVTQTPRYLIKTRGQQVTLSCSPISGHRSVSWYQQTPGQGLQFLFEYFSETQRNKGNFPGRFSGRQFSNSRSEMNVSTLELGDSALYLCASSWRQGATEAFFGQGTRLTVV.

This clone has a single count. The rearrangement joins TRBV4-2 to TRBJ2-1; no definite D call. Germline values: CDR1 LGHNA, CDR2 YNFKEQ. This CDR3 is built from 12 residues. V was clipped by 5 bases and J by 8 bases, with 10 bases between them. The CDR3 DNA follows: TGTGCCAGCAGCTACTCTGGTGATGAGCAGTTCTTC. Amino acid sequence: CASSYSGDEQFF.

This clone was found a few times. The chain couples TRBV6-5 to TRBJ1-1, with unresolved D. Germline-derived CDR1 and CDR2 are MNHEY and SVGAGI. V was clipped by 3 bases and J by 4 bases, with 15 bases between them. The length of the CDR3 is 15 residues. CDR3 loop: CASSYYPRRGTEAFF. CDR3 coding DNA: TGTGCCAGCAGTTATTATCCACGGCGGGGCACTGAAGCTTTCTTT.

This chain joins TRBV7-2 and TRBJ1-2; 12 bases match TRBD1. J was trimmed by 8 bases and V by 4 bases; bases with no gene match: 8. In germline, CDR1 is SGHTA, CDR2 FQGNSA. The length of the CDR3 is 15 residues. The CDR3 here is CASSSPFGTGGGYTF. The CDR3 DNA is TGTGCCAGCAGCTCCCCATTCGGGACAGGGGGCGGCTACACCTTC.

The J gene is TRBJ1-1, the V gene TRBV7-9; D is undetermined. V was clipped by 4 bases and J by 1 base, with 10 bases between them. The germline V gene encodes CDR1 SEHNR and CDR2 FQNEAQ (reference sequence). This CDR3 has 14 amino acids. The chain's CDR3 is CASSSRSGNTEAFF. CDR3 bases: TGTGCCAGCAGCTCCCGTAGTGGGAACACTGAAGCTTTCTTT.

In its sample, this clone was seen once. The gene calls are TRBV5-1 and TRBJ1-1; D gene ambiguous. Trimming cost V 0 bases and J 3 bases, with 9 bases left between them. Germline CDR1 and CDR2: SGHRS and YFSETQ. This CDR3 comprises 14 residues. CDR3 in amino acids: CASSLADTYTEAFF. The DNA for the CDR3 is TGCGCCAGCAGCTTGGCCGACACTTACACTGAAGCTTTCTTT.

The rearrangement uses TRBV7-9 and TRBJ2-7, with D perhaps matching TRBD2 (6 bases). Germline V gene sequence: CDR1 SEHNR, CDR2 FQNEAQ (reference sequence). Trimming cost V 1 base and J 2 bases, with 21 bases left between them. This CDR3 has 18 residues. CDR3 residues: CASSLDSGRRTRTYEQYF. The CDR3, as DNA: TGTGCCAGCAGCTTAGATAGCGGTAGAAGGACTCGGACCTACGAGCAGTACTTC. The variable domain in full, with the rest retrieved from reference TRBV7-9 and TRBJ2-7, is DTGVSQNPRHKITKRGQNVTFRCDPISEHNRLYWYRQTLGQGPEFLTYFQNEAQLEKSRLLSDRFSAERPKGSFSTLEIQRTEQGDSAMYLCASSLDSGRRTRTYEQYFGPGTRLTVT.

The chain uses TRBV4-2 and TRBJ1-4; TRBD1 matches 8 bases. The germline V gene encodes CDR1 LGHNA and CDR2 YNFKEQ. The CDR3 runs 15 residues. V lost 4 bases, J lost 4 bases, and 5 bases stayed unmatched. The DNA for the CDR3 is TGTGCCAGCAGCCCTGGACAGGGCGATAATGAAAAACTGTTTTTT. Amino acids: CASSPGQGDNEKLFF.

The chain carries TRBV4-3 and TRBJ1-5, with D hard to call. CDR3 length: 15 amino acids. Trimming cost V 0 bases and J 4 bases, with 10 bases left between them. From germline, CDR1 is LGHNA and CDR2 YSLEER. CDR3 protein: CASSQDRRSNQPQHF. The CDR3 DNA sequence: TGCGCCAGCAGCCAAGATCGGCGGTCGAATCAGCCCCAGCATTTT.

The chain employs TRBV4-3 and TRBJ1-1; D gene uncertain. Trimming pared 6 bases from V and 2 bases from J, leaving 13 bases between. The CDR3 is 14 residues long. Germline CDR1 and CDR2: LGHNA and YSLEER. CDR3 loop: CASRWWGDNTEAFF. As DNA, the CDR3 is TGCGCCAGCAGGTGGTGGGGAGACAACACTGAAGCTTTCTTT.

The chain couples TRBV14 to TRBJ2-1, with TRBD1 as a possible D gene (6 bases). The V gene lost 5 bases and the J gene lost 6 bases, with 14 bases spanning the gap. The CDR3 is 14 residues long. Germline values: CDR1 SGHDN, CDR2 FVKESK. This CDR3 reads CASSTGMWGNEQFF. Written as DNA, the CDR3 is TGTGCCAGCAGCACAGGGATGTGGGGCAATGAGCAGTTCTTC. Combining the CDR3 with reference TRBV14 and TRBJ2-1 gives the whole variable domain EAGVTQFPSHSVIEKGQTVTLRCDPISGHDNLYWYRRVMGKEIKFLLHFVKESKQDESGMPNNRFLAERTGGTYSTLKVQPAELEDSGVYFCASSTGMWGNEQFFGPGTRLTVL.

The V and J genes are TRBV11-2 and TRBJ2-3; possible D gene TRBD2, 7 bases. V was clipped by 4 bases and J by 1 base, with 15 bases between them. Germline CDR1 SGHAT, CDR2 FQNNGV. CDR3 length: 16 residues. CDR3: CASSYEGGVGTDTQYF. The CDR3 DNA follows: TGTGCCAGCAGCTACGAGGGGGGGGTGGGCACAGATACGCAGTATTTT.

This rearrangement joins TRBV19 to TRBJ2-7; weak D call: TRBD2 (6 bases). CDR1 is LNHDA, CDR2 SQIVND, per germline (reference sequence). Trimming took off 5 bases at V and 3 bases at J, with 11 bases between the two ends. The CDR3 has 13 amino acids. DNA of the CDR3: TGTGCCAGTAGTTACGGGGGTGTCTACGAGCAGTACTTC. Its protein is CASSYGGVYEQYF.

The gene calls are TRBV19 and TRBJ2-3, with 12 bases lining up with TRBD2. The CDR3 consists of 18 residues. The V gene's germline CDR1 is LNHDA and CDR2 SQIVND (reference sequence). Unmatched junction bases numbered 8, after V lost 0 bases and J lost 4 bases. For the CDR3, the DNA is TGTGCCAGTAGTATAGATACCCTAGCGGGGGGGCTAGCAGATACGCAGTATTTT. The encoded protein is CASSIDTLAGGLADTQYF.

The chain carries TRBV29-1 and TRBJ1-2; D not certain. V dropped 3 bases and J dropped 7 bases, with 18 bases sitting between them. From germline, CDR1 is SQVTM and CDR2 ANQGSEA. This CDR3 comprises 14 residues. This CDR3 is CSVEYSFQLGGYTF. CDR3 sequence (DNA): TGCAGCGTTGAGTACAGCTTCCAGCTGGGTGGCTACACCTTC.

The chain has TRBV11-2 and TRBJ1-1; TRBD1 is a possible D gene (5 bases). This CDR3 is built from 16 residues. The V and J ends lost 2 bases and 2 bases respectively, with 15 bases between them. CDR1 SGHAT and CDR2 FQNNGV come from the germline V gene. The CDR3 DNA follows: TGTGCCAGCAGCTTATGGTCAGGGTCTTTCAACACTGAAGCTTTCTTT. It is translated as CASSLWSGSFNTEAFF.

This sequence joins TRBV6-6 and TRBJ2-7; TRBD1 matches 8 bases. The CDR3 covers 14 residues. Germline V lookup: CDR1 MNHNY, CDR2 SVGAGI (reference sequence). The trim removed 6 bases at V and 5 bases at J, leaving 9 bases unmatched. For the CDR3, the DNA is TGTGCCAGCAGGGTACGGGACAGGCTCCACGAGCAGTACTTC. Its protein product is CASRVRDRLHEQYF.

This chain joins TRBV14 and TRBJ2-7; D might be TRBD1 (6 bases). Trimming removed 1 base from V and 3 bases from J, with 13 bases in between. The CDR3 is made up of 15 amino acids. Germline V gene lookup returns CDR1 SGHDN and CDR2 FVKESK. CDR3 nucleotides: TGTGCCAGCAGCCAAGCGACAGGAAGACACTACGAGCAGTACTTC. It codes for CASSQATGRHYEQYF. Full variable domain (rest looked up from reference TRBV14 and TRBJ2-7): EAGVTQFPSHSVIEKGQTVTLRCDPISGHDNLYWYRRVMGKEIKFLLHFVKESKQDESGMPNNRFLAERTGGTYSTLKVQPAELEDSGVYFCASSQATGRHYEQYFGPGTRLTVT.

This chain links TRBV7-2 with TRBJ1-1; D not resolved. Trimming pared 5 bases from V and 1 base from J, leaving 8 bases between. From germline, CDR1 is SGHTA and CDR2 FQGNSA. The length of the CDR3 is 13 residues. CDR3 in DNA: TGTGCCAGCAGCCTGGAGCCGAACACTGAAGCTTTCTTT. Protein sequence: CASSLEPNTEAFF.